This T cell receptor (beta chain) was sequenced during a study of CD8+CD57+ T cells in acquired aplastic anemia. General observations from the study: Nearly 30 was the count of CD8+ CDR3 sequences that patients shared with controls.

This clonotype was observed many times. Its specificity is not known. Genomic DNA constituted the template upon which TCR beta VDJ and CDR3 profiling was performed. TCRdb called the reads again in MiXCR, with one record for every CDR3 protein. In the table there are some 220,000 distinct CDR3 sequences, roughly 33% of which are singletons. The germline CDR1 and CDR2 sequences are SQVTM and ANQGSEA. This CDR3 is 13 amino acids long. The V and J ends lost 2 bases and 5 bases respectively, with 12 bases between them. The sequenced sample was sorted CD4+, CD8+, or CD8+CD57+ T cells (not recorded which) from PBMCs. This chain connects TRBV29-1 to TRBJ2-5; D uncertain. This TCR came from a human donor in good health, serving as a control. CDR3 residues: CSVEWLPGETQYF. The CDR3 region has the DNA TGCAGCGTTGAATGGTTGCCCGGGGAGACCCAGTACTTC.